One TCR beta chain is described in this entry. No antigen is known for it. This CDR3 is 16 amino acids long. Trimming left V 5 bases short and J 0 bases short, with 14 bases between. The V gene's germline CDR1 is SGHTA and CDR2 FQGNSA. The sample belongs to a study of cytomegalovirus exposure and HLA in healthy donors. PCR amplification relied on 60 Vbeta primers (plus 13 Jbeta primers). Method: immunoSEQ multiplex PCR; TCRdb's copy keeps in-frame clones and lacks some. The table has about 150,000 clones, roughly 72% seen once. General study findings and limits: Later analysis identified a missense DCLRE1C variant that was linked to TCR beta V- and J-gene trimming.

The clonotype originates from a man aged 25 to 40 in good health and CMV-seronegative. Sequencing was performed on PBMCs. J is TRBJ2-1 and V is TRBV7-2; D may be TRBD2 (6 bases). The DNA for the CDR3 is TGTGCCAGCAGCGATAGGGCGGGGAGCTCCTACAATGAGCAGTTCTTC. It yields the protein CASSDRAGSSYNEQFF.